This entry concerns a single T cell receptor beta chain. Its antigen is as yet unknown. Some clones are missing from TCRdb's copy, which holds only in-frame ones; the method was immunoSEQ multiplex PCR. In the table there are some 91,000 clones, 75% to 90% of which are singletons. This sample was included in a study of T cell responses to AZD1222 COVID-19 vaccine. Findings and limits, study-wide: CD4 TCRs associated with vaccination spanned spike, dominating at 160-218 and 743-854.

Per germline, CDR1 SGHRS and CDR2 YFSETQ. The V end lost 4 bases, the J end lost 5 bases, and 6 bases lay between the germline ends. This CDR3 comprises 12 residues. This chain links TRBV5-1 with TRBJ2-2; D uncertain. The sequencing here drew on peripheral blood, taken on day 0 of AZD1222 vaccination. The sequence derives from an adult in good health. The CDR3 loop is CASSPGTGELFF. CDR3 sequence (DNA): TGCGCCAGCAGCCCAGGAACCGGGGAGCTGTTTTTT.